These T cell receptor beta chains were read from a single sample in a study of cytomegalovirus exposure and HLA in healthy donors. Data came from immunoSEQ multiplex PCR; TCRdb stores just in-frame clones and leaves some out. The sample has about 200,000 clones, about 88% seen once. Sequencing was done on a sample of PBMCs. The receptors shown here come from a woman aged 30 to 39 in good health and CMV-seronegative. Both conserved end residues are part of each CDR3. A D gene is named only where the DNA matches it firmly. Only some rows state a clone size, as once, few, many or a class for expanded clones.

NA NA TRBJ2-3 TRBV10-1 CASSESGDPPDTQYF TGCGCCAGCAGTGAGTCAGGAGACCCCCCAGATACGCAGTATTTT
NA NA TRBJ1-1 TRBV29-1 CSVSDGGWAFF TGCAGCGTTAGTGACGGCGGATGGGCTTTCTTT
once NA TRBJ2-7 TRBV28 CASSSVEYEQYF TGTGCCAGCAGTTCTGTGGAGTACGAGCAGTACTTC
NA TRBD2 TRBJ2-1 TRBV25-1 CASRLAESYNEQFF TGTGCCAGCAGACTAGCGGAAAGCTACAATGAGCAGTTCTTC
NA TRBD2 TRBJ2-5 TRBV5-1 CASSFGLAGQETQYF TGCGCCAGCAGCTTTGGACTAGCGGGTCAAGAGACCCAGTACTTC
NA TRBD1 TRBJ2-7 TRBV6-6 CASSYSTGTGYEQYF TGTGCCAGCAGTTACTCGACTGGGACAGGGTACGAGCAGTACTTC
NA NA TRBJ2-7 TRBV10-3 CAISDLGGPPGNEQYF TGTGCCATCAGTGATTTGGGCGGCCCCCCGGGGAACGAGCAGTACTTC
NA TRBD1 TRBJ1-3 TRBV7-6 CASSLAVTHGTGSSGNTIYF TGTGCCAGCAGCTTAGCCGTCACACATGGGACAGGGTCCTCTGGAAACACCATATATTTT
NA TRBD1 TRBJ1-2 TRBV28 CASSVPGQQVNGYTF TGTGCCAGCAGCGTTCCGGGACAGCAAGTTAATGGCTACACCTTC
once NA TRBJ2-7 TRBV14 CASSLYRRGEQYF TGTGCCAGCAGCCTCTACAGACGCGGGGAGCAGTACTTC
few TRBD1 TRBJ1-5 TRBV28 CASSLGAVTLWGQGRGNQPQHF TGTGCCAGCAGCCTCGGGGCTGTAACATTGTGGGGACAGGGAAGGGGAAATCAGCCCCAGCATTTT
NA NA TRBJ1-2 TRBV20-1 CSARHGRGYTF TGCAGTGCCAGACATGGCCGTGGCTACACCTTC
NA NA TRBJ2-1 TRBV7-3 CASSPLATNEQFF TGTGCCAGCAGCCCTCTAGCGACCAATGAGCAGTTCTTC
NA NA TRBJ1-1 TRBV28 CASSPLSTEAFF TGTGCCAGCAGTCCTCTGAGTACTGAAGCTTTCTTT
NA NA TRBJ1-1 TRBV7-9 CASSLVQGYTEAFF TGTGCCAGCAGCTTAGTCCAGGGTTACACTGAAGCTTTCTTT
NA NA TRBJ1-5 TRBV6-1 CASSDDPGQPQHF TGTGCCAGCAGTGACGATCCAGGTCAGCCCCAGCATTTT
once NA TRBJ1-2 TRBV28 CASSPPPGYTF TGTGCCAGCAGTCCCCCTCCTGGCTACACCTTC
NA NA TRBJ2-7 TRBV7-9 CASSLANGPYEQYF TGTGCCAGCAGCTTAGCGAACGGTCCCTACGAGCAGTACTTC
NA TRBD1 TRBJ1-1 TRBV6-1 CASSARTGLNTEAFF TGTGCCAGCAGTGCGCGGACAGGGCTCAACACTGAAGCTTTCTTT
NA TRBD2 TRBJ2-1 TRBV25-1 CASSEPLAAYNEQFF TGTGCCAGCAGTGAACCCCTAGCGGCCTACAATGAGCAGTTCTTC
NA NA TRBJ2-7 TRBV19 CASSSQVAYEQYF TGTGCCAGTAGTAGCCAGGTGGCCTACGAGCAGTACTTC
NA NA TRBJ1-1 TRBV5-4 CASSLGAQMNTEAFF TGTGCCAGCAGCTTGGGCGCACAGATGAACACTGAAGCTTTCTTT
NA NA TRBJ2-7 TRBV7-2 CASSLMGSGLAYEQYF TGTGCCAGCAGCCTAATGGGTAGCGGCCTTGCCTACGAGCAGTACTTC
NA TRBD1 TRBJ2-7 TRBV5-4 CASSLVPTGTGLYEQYF TGTGCCAGCAGCTTGGTCCCCACCGGGACAGGATTATACGAGCAGTACTTC
NA TRBD1 TRBJ1-4 TRBV7-2 CASSPRQGEGEKLFF TGTGCCAGCAGCCCCAGACAGGGGGAAGGGGAAAAACTGTTTTTT